This T cell receptor beta chain is from a study of long-term antiretroviral therapy in people with HIV. This CDR3 region has 17 residues. CDR1 and CDR2 from the germline V gene are SGHTA and FQGNSA. V lost 4 bases, J lost 0 bases, and 8 bases stayed unmatched. Version v3.0 of the immunoSEQ assay was performed at survey level. Per-sample sequencing targets were roughly 40,000-55,000 T-cell genomes. Data came from immunoSEQ multiplex PCR; TCRdb stores just in-frame clones and leaves some out. This table has tens of thousands of clones, 83% appearing once. Amounts of roughly 0.9-10 million cryopreserved PBMC were held in the samples before DNA extraction. Study-wide findings and caveats: Repertoire composition at all time points was dominated by clones that had expanded before ART. Relative to control repertoires, HIV repertoires exhibited narrower CDR3 length ranges.

Points on this clone: Its antigen is still unknown.

The chain recombines TRBV7-2 with TRBJ1-3; 8 nucleotides align to TRBD1. The material was unsorted PBMCs, obtained 1 year after starting antiretroviral therapy. This TCR derives from a man aged 18-30 years with HIV. The CDR3 region has the DNA TGTGCCAGCAGCTGGACAGGGCCAAAGAGCTCTGGAAACACCATATATTTT. Translated: CASSWTGPKSSGNTIYF.